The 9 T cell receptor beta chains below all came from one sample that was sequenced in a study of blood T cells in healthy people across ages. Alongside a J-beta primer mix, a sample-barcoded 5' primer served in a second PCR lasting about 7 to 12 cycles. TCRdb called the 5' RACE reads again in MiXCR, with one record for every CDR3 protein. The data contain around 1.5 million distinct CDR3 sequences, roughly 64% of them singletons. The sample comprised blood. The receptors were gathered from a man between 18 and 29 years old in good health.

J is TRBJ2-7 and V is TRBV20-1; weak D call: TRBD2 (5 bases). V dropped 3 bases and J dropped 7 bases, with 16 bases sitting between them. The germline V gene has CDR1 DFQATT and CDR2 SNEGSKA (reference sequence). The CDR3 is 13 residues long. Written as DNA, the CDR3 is TGCAGTGCTAGGGCGCTAGCCGGTAATGAGCAGTACTTC. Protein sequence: CSARALAGNEQYF.

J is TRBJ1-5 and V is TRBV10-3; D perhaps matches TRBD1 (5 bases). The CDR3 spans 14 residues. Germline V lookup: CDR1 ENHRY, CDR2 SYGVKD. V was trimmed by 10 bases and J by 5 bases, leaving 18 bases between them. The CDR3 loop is CATTGRQGDQPQHF. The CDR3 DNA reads TGTGCCACGACCGGCCGGCAGGGAGATCAGCCCCAGCATTTT.

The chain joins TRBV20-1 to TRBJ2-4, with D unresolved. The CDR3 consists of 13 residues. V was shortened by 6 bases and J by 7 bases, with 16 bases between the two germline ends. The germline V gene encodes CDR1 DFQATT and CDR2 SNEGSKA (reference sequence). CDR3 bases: TGCAGTGCCCAACTATCCCCCGGGAACATTCAGTACTTC. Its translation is CSAQLSPGNIQYF.

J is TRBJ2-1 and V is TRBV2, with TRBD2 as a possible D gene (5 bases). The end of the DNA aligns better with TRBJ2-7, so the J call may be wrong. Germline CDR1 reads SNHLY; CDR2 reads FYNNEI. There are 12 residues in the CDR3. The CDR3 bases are TGTGGGGCCCGCGGGTCCTACAATGAGCAGTACTTC. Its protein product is CGARGSYNEQYF.

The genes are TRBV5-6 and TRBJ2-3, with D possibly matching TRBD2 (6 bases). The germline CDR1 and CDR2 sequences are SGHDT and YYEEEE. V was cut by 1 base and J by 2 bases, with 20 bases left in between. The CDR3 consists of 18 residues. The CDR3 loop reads CASSLYYPGTYTTDTQYF. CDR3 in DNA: TGTGCCAGCAGCTTGTACTACCCCGGGACTTATACCACAGATACGCAGTATTTT.

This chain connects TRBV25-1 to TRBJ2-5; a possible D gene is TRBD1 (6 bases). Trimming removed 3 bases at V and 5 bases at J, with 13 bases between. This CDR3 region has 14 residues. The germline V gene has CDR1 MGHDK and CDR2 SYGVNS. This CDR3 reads CASSDTGIMETQYF. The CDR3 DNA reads TGTGCCAGCAGTGATACAGGGATAATGGAGACCCAGTACTTC.

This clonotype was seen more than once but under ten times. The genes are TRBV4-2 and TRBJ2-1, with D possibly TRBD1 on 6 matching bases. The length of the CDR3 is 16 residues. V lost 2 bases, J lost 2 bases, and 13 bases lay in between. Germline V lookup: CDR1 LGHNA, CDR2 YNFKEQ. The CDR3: CASSQTRRTAYNEQFF. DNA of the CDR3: TGTGCCAGCAGCCAAACCCGGCGGACAGCCTACAATGAGCAGTTCTTC.

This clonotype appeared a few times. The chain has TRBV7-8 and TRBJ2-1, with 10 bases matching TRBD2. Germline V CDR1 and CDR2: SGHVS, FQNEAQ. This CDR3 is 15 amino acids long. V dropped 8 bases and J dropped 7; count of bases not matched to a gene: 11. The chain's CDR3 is CASHKQRGGRNEQFF. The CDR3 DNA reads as TGTGCCAGCCACAAACAGCGGGGGGGAAGGAATGAGCAGTTCTTC.

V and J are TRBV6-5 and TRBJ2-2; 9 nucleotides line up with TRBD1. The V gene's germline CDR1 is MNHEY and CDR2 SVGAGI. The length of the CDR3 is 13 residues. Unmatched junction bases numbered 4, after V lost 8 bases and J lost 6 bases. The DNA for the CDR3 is TGTGCCAGCGGGACAGGGTCCGCCGGGGAGCTGTTTTTT. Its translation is CASGTGSAGELFF.